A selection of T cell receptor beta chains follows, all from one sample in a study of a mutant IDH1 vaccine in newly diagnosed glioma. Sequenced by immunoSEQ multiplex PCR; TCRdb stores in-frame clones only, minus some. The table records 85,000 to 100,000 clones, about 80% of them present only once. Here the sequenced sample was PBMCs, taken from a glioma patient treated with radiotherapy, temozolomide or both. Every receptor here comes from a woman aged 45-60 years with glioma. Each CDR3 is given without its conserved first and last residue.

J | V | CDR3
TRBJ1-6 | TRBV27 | ASSSPGTGGSPLH
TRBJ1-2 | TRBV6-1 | ASSENHYGYT
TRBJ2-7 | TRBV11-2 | ASSPAGTGSIEQY
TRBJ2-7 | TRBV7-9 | ASSLDRARDEQY
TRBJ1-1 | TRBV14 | ASSQAMGREAF
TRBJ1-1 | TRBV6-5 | ASSPIDNTEAF
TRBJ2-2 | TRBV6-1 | ASSEQGWNTGELF
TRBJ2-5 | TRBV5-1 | ASSVGASGGSGETQY
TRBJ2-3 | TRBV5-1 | ASSLGTSGGAGDTQY
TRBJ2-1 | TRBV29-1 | SVEDQLLGFNEQF
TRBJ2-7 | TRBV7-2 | ASSYRGAREQY
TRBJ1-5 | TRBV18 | ASSPHSNQPQH
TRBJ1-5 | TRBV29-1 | SVRVPGARSGQPQH
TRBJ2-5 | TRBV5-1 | ASGQITGGETQY
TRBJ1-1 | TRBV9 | ASSVGQGIMNTEAF
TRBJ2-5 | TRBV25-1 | ASSEETGGETQY
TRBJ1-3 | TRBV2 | ASSEGSGNTIY
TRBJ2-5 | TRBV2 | ASRTSASGVLGTQY
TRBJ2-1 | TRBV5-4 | ASTQQGIYNEQF
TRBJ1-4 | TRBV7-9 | ASSFRAGGAGSNEKLF
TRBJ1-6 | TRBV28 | ASSFRQFNSPLH
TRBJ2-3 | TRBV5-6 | ASSLGGSGDTQY
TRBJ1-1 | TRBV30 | AWIRSAFNTEAF
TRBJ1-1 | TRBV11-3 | ASSPKRGVASGNTEAF
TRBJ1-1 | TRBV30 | AWRLLLNTEAF
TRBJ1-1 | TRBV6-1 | ASSDSGAQGTEAF
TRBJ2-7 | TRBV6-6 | ASSRTDEQY
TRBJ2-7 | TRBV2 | ASRGTSGAGSSYEQY
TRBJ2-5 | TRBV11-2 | ASSKGRTGQETQY
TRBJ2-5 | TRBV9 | ASSVEVTAPETQY
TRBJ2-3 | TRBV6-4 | ASSERETDTQY
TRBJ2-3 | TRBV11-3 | ASSLDTDTQY
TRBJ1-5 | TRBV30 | AWSAGQHQPQH